A selection of T cell receptor beta chains follows, all from one sample in a study of T cells in Graves' hyperthyroidism and ophthalmopathy. MiXCR was run by TCRdb on the multiplex PCR reads, yielding one entry per CDR3 protein. This table holds 360,000 or so distinct CDR3 sequences, around 18% found once. The specimen was blood. The receptors come from a woman aged 40 to 49 with Graves' ophthalmopathy. The CDR3 runs from the conserved cysteine through the conserved F or W.

j_gene: TRBJ2-7
v_gene: TRBV2
CDR3aa: CASSLDSAAPYEQYF

j_gene: TRBJ1-2
v_gene: TRBV11-2
CDR3aa: CASSLSSGGYGYTF

j_gene: TRBJ2-7
v_gene: TRBV6-5
CDR3aa: CASSYGGLAAYEQYF

j_gene: TRBJ2-7
v_gene: TRBV2
CDR3aa: CASRLEATYEQYF

j_gene: TRBJ2-7
v_gene: TRBV6-1
CDR3aa: CASSGFGPSYEQYF

j_gene: TRBJ2-7
v_gene: TRBV14
CDR3aa: CASSLRTSGRFREQYF

j_gene: TRBJ2-7
v_gene: TRBV3-1
CDR3aa: CASSRTISNYEQYF

j_gene: TRBJ1-2
v_gene: TRBV28
CDR3aa: CASSYTKGRGQRVLYGYTF

j_gene: TRBJ2-7
v_gene: TRBV12-3/TRBV12-4
CDR3aa: CASSSTGTGDEQYF

j_gene: TRBJ2-7
v_gene: TRBV18
CDR3aa: CASSPETEDEQYF